Listed here are 24 T cell receptor beta chains from one sample, sequenced in a study of OX40 agonist ivuxolimab in advanced cancers. Here immunoSEQ multiplex PCR was the method, and the copy in TCRdb shows in-frame clones only, minus some. The sample holds approximately 83,000 clones, over 70% seen once. The source was CD4+ or CD8+ T cells sorted from blood, collected in a trial of the OX40 agonist ivuxolimab. The receptors come from an adult with an advanced solid tumor such as melanoma, head and neck, liver or kidney cancer.

This chain joins TRBV19 and TRBJ1-1; 9 nucleotides agree with TRBD1. The V segment lost 4 bases and the J segment 5 bases; nucleotides outside the gene matches: 5. Germline assignment: CDR1 LNHDA and CDR2 SQIVND (reference sequence). The CDR3 covers 14 residues. The CDR3 bases are TGTGCCAGTAGTAGACAGGGGGACCGGACTGAAGCTTTCTTT. It encodes CASSRQGDRTEAFF.

The chain recombines TRBV18 with TRBJ1-2; tentatively, D is TRBD1 (5 bases). The CDR3 is 17 amino acids. Trimming removed 2 bases at V and 0 bases at J, with 16 bases between. Germline V CDR1 and CDR2: KGHSH, LQKENI. The CDR3 loop is CASSPDFGGQTNYGYTF. CDR3 in DNA: TGTGCCAGCTCACCAGATTTCGGGGGTCAGACTAACTATGGCTACACCTTC. The full variable domain, in which reference TRBV18 and TRBJ1-2 provide the parts outside the CDR3, is NAGVMQNPRHLVRRRGQEARLRCSPMKGHSHVYWYRQLPEEGLKFMVYLQKENIIDESGMPKERFSAEFPKEGPSILRIQQVVRGDSAAYFCASSPDFGGQTNYGYTFGSGTRLTVV.

J is TRBJ2-2 and V is TRBV7-6, with D possibly being TRBD1 (6 bases). From germline, CDR1 is SGHVS and CDR2 FNYEAQ. Trimming cost V 2 bases and J 2 bases, with 9 bases left between them. The CDR3 totals 15 residues. CDR3 DNA sequence: TGTGCCAGCAGCTTATTAGGGGGAAACACCGGGGAGCTGTTTTTT. It specifies CASSLLGGNTGELFF.

The rearrangement links TRBV5-1 to TRBJ2-7; the match to TRBD2 covers 13 bases. CDR3 length equals 15 residues. V was clipped by 0 bases and J by 5 bases; unmatched bases: 2. Germline-derived CDR1 and CDR2 are SGHRS and YFSETQ. The DNA for the CDR3 is TGCGCCAGCAGCTTGGGGACTAGCGGGAGCAACGAGCAGTACTTC. This translates into CASSLGTSGSNEQYF.

The CDR3, as DNA: TGTGCCAGTAGTATACAGAGGGGGCTCCTTAACTATGGCTACACCTTC. Translated: CASSIQRGLLNYGYTF. The chain joins TRBV19 to TRBJ1-2, with 7 bases lining up with TRBD1. The germline V gene encodes CDR1 LNHDA and CDR2 SQIVND (reference sequence). V shed 2 bases and J 1 base; nucleotides not matched to a gene: 7. The CDR3 loop spans 16 amino acids.

V and J are TRBV7-9 and TRBJ1-2, with D hard to call. V was clipped by 5 bases and J by 8 bases, with 12 bases between them. Germline loops: CDR1 SEHNR, CDR2 FQNEAQ (reference sequence). This CDR3 is 12 amino acids long. The CDR3 DNA sequence: TGTGCCAGCAGCCCCGAAACAGTGGGCTACACCTTC. Encoded protein: CASSPETVGYTF. Full variable domain (remainder filled in from reference TRBV7-9 and TRBJ1-2): DTGVSQNPRHKITKRGQNVTFRCDPISEHNRLYWYRQTLGQGPEFLTYFQNEAQLEKSRLLSDRFSAERPKGSFSTLEIQRTEQGDSAMYLCASSPETVGYTFGSGTRLTVV.

This chain links TRBV11-1 with TRBJ2-2; tentatively, D is TRBD1 (6 bases). There are 17 residues in the CDR3. Germline CDR1 is SGHAT and CDR2 is FQDESV (reference sequence). Trimming shortened V by 2 bases and J by 1 base, and 14 bases separated the two germline ends. In nucleotides, the CDR3 is TGTGCCAGCAGCTTAAACCTAGGGGGACAGAACACCGGGGAGCTGTTTTTT. As protein: CASSLNLGGQNTGELFF. Full variable domain (missing parts from reference TRBV11-1 and TRBJ2-2): EAEVAQSPRYKITEKSQAVAFWCDPISGHATLYWYRQILGQGPELLVQFQDESVVDDSQLPKDRFSAERLKGVDSTLKIQPAELGDSAMYLCASSLNLGGQNTGELFFGEGSRLTVL.

CDR3 residues: CASSLGQGDTEAFF. CDR3 bases: TGTGCCAGCAGCTTAGGACAGGGAGACACTGAAGCTTTCTTT. V is TRBV7-9 and J is TRBJ1-1; 7 nucleotides align to TRBD1. The trim removed 1 base at V and 3 bases at J, leaving 2 bases unmatched. CDR3 length equals 14 residues. The germline V gene encodes CDR1 SEHNR and CDR2 FQNEAQ (reference sequence).

J is TRBJ2-5 and V is TRBV7-8; 8 bases align to TRBD1. The closer fit of TRBJ2-7 to the DNA end suggests the J call may be wrong. This CDR3 comprises 15 residues. Germline assignment: CDR1 SGHVS and CDR2 FQNEAQ. The CDR3 loop reads CASSGTGTGYDEQYF. The CDR3 nucleotides are TGTGCCAGCAGCGGGACCGGGACAGGCTATGACGAGCAGTACTTC.

The rearrangement uses TRBV5-5 and TRBJ2-5; D not resolved. This CDR3 has 13 residues. The germline V gene encodes CDR1 SGHKS and CDR2 YYEKEE (reference sequence). The V end lost 1 base, the J end lost 2 bases, and 6 bases lay between the germline ends. The CDR3 DNA sequence: TGTGCCAGCAGCTTGTCTACGCAAGAGACCCAGTACTTC. This translates into CASSLSTQETQYF.

The CDR3 region has the DNA TGTGCCAGCAGCTCCCTTATTGGGGGGAACTATGGCTACACCTTC. Translating it yields CASSSLIGGNYGYTF. V and J are TRBV7-2 and TRBJ1-2; TRBD1 is a possible D gene (5 bases). V lost 4 bases and J 2 bases, leaving 14 bases between the germline ends. CDR1 and CDR2 from the germline V gene are SGHTA and FQGNSA. The CDR3 has 15 residues.

The CDR3 protein is CASSEQGEETQYF. The DNA for the CDR3 is TGTGCCAGCAGTGAACAGGGGGAAGAGACCCAGTACTTC. V and J are TRBV2 and TRBJ2-5; 7 nucleotides line up with TRBD1. Germline CDR1 is SNHLY and CDR2 is FYNNEI. This CDR3 comprises 13 residues. Trimming cost V 2 bases and J 3 bases; bases outside gene matches: 0.

This rearrangement joins TRBV4-2 to TRBJ2-1, with D perhaps TRBD1 or TRBD2 (6 bases each). Between the trimmed V and J ends, which lost 1 base and 5 bases, there was a span of 12 bases. This CDR3 contains 15 residues. Germline assignment: CDR1 LGHNA and CDR2 YNFKEQ. The CDR3 region is CASSQGGAGHNEQFF. The CDR3 DNA reads TGTGCCAGCAGCCAAGGGGGGGCTGGTCACAATGAGCAGTTCTTC.

V is TRBV7-2 and J is TRBJ2-5; D perhaps matches TRBD2 (5 bases). The J call may be in error: the DNA end matches TRBJ2-7 better. The CDR3 covers 16 residues. Germline values: CDR1 SGHTA, CDR2 FQGNSA. CDR3 sequence (DNA): TGTGCCAGCACCATAGGAGGTAGAGTCGCGTCCTACGAGCAGTACTTC. Its protein product is CASTIGGRVASYEQYF.

Only a few counts were recorded for this clone. The chain recombines TRBV5-4 with TRBJ2-3; D not resolved. This CDR3 contains 15 residues. V shed 2 bases and J shed 4 bases, with 14 bases lying between them. Germline-derived CDR1 and CDR2 are SGHNT and YYREEE (reference sequence). CDR3 nucleotide sequence: TGTGCCAGCAGCTTCGGGCGGATGGGATCAGATACGCAGTATTTT. Translation gives CASSFGRMGSDTQYF.

The V call is TRBV7-9, the J call TRBJ2-3; 7 bases are shared with TRBD2. Germline values: CDR1 SEHNR, CDR2 FQNEAQ (reference sequence). V lost 8 bases, J lost 6 bases, and 8 bases stayed unmatched. The CDR3 extends over 13 amino acids. The CDR3 bases are TGTGCCAGCCGTCCCAACGGGGGGGATACGCAGTATTTT. Its translation is CASRPNGGDTQYF.

V is TRBV2 and J is TRBJ2-3, with 10 bases matching TRBD2. Germline CDR1 SNHLY, CDR2 FYNNEI. This CDR3 has 17 residues. Unmatched junction bases numbered 10, after V lost 5 bases and J lost 2 bases. The CDR3 is CASSTGAGGSITDTQYF. The CDR3 DNA reads as TGTGCCAGCAGTACCGGAGCGGGAGGGAGCATCACAGATACGCAGTATTTT.

This chain uses TRBV18 with TRBJ1-6; D not resolved. The CDR3 has 13 amino acids. Germline loops: CDR1 KGHSH, CDR2 LQKENI. V lost 9 bases to trimming and J lost 6 bases, with 12 bases between them. The CDR3 nucleotides read TGTGCCAGTTCGCCTGCGGGTAATTCACCCCTCCACTTT. It specifies CASSPAGNSPLHF.

The genes are TRBV30 and TRBJ2-1; D is possibly TRBD2 (6 bases). CDR3 length: 13 residues. Germline-derived CDR1 and CDR2 are GTSNPN and SVGIG (reference sequence). The V and J ends lost 1 base and 6 bases respectively, with 10 bases between them. For the CDR3, the DNA is TGTGCCTGGAGTGCGGGGGTTCGCAATGAGCAGTTCTTC. Protein product: CAWSAGVRNEQFF.

The chain recombines TRBV30 with TRBJ2-7; 7 bases are shared with TRBD1. CDR3 length: 12 residues. With 7 bases clipped from V and 6 bases from J, the junction kept 9 bases outside the gene matches. CDR1 is GTSNPN and CDR2 is SVGIG in the germline V gene (reference sequence). The CDR3 reads CAFSRGYGEQYF. CDR3 nucleotides: TGTGCCTTTAGCAGGGGGTACGGCGAGCAGTACTTC.

V and J are TRBV6-5 and TRBJ2-7; tentative D call: TRBD1 (6 bases). This CDR3 spans 16 amino acids. In germline, CDR1 is MNHEY, CDR2 SVGAGI. Trimming took off 0 bases at V and 3 bases at J, with 15 bases between the two ends. The CDR3: CASSYSDSRGYYEQYF. The DNA for the CDR3 is TGTGCCAGCAGTTACTCGGATTCCAGGGGCTACTACGAGCAGTACTTC.

V and J are TRBV19 and TRBJ1-3; D unclear. V was cut by 7 bases and J by 0 bases, with 10 bases left in between. Germline V gives CDR1 LNHDA, CDR2 SQIVND (reference sequence). The CDR3 has 14 amino acids. Here the CDR3 reads CASIQDISGNTIYF. The CDR3 nucleotides read TGTGCCAGTATTCAGGATATCTCTGGAAACACCATATATTTT.

Written as DNA, the CDR3 is TGTGCCAGCAGCATGGAAAACTATGGCTACACCTTC. Its protein is CASSMENYGYTF. The gene calls are TRBV5-5 and TRBJ1-2, with D uncertain. The CDR3 runs to 12 residues. Trimming removed 4 bases at V and 2 bases at J, with 6 bases between. Germline V gene data show CDR1 as SGHKS and CDR2 as YYEKEE (reference sequence).

The chain is built from TRBV13 and TRBJ2-7, with D maybe TRBD1 (6 bases). This CDR3 is built from 13 residues. The V gene lost 1 base and the J gene lost 4 bases, with 8 bases spanning the gap. CDR1 and CDR2 from the germline V gene are PRHDT and FYEKMQ (reference sequence). CDR3 sequence: CASSLAGTYEQYF. CDR3 DNA sequence: TGTGCCAGCAGCTTAGCTGGGACATACGAGCAGTACTTC.